This T cell receptor beta chain originates from a study of shared clonotypes between healthy human individuals (dated by TCRdb to the early 2020s). With respect to the entire study: A couple of women and a few men aged 18 to 49 years were included in the cohort. For each donor, three plates each were used for CD4 naive and CD4 memory, two plates were used for CD8 naive, and one plate was used for CD8 memory. Leukapheresis yielded between about 0.9 and 10 billion PBMCs per donor. Libraries were prepared and TCR repertoires were sequenced by different laboratories using diverse techniques, in order to increase sequencing depth and limit assay-specific biases. To estimate repertoire size and how much clonotypes are shared between individuals, the study performed deep sequencing of blood TCR repertoires from roughly five healthy adults.

CDR3 length: 14 amino acids, cysteine to phenylalanine. Just the 42-base CDR3 DNA is kept, in frame starting at base 1. V gives up 4 bases and J gives up 3 bases, and the segment between their germline ends measures 14 bases. The germline V gene encodes CDR1 SGHRS and CDR2 YFSETQ. This clone was seen once. This clone's antigen is unknown. The sample holds no much larger clone one base away, and base qualities are not on file. The donors were healthy, HIV-negative adults who had no recently reported acute infections or vaccinations. Only Caucasian adults living in Nashville, Tennessee, USA were represented among the donors. CD4+ T cells were enriched through magnetic negative selection, after which naive cells were positively selected on CD45RA and the remaining negative fraction served as the memory subset. After blood collection by leukapheresis, PBMCs were isolated using Ficoll-Histopaque density gradient centrifugation and then cryopreserved in the vapor phase of liquid nitrogen. Analytical flow cytometry was used to check the purity and quantity of every magnetically sorted T cell population. Genomic DNA was isolated from every sorted fraction and measured by UV absorbance on a Nanodrop 2000c.

Using the deep immunoSEQ assay, multiplex PCR amplified TCR CDR3 regions from genomic DNA. Genomic DNA extracted from each cell subset was distributed evenly over all wells of several immunoSEQ 96-well plates, and each plate served as one replicate. For sorted subsets, approximately 210 ng of genomic DNA, equivalent to some 30,000 T cell genomes, went into each replicate PCR. Purified libraries were quantified with a Qubit 3.0 fluorometer, sized on a Bioanalyzer 2100, and re-quantified with the KAPA Library Quantification kit. Every immunoSEQ 96-well plate was sequenced on a dedicated single-read 150-cycle Illumina NextSeq 550 flow cell. The authors' analysis ran thus. Because only junctional sequences without quality scores were contained in the immunoSEQ output, filtering matching that applied to full-length reads could not be performed. Sequences were annotated with PyIR, a Python wrapper for IgBLAST v1.9, and V/J genes and CDR3 were assigned using IMGT germline references. Reads were removed for weak V/J assignments (E-value above 1e-6), missing CDR3, stop codons, out-of-frame junctions, or ambiguous translated residues. V3J clonotypes were defined as sequences sharing the same inferred V gene, J gene, and CDR3 amino acid sequence. Percentage overlap between repertoires was computed as shared unique clonotypes divided by the size of the smaller repertoire. RTK rarefaction, the Chao1 estimator, and Recon v2.1 estimates of unobserved clonotypes were used to assess repertoire richness. For all TCRbeta clonotypes obtained by the gDNA method from a handful of donors, generation probabilities were computed with OLGA. What TCRdb holds here is the immuneACCESS table cut down to in-frame rearrangements. Part of the clones is not present; checked against another copy, under half of the missing clones reflect an unresolved V gene, and the others are unexplained. The V and J calls and clone size were taken over from that table, and D and trimming were inferred from the DNA. Within this sample are over a million clones, with roughly 75% of them counted one time only. Roughly 1.5% of the sample goes to the ten largest clones.

Here is what the overall study found, with its caveats: Sharing across four donors was observed for around 5% of naive CD4, under 4% of naive CD8, 2% to 2.5% of memory CD4, and about 0.4% of memory CD8 clonotypes. Incomplete sequencing was indicated by rarefaction of sorted-subset datasets, despite the large sequencing depth. The genetic and exposure-history diversity represented was limited by the small number of donors. Larger estimated clonotype richness was generally found for naive subsets than for memory subsets. Only blood was sampled, and tissue TCR repertoires likely differ from those in blood. Based on pairwise subsampling, the degree of clonotype sharing among donors was expected to be affected by sequencing depth. Clonotypes shared by all four sorted-subset donors showed higher generation probabilities than non-shared clonotypes.

The source material was memory CD4+ T cells sorted from blood. Read against the paper, the sample's cell subset or site label means: CD45RA-negative fraction. The V and J segments used are TRBV5-1 and TRBJ2-7; TRBD1 is a weak D gene call, 6 bases matching. The TCR sequence derives from a man between 18 and 35 years old in good health. The nucleotide sequence is given as TGCGCCAGCAGCACCCGGGACAATGTCTACGAGCAGTACTTC. This gives the protein CASSTRDNVYEQYF.